This entry lists 31 T cell receptor beta chains sequenced from one sample in a study of T cell responses to AZD1222 COVID-19 vaccine. TCRdb keeps only in-frame clones here, not all; method: immunoSEQ multiplex PCR. Here the sample spans roughly 58,000 clones, 89% being singletons. Source: peripheral blood, taken 28 days after the second AZD1222 dose. The receptors were gathered from an adult who received the AZD1222 COVID-19 vaccine.

This clone was counted a single time. The genes are TRBV7-3 and TRBJ1-2; possible D gene TRBD1, 6 bases. The CDR3 extends over 14 amino acids. From germline, CDR1 is SGHTA and CDR2 FQGTGA. The V gene lost 2 bases and the J gene lost 5 bases, with 12 bases spanning the gap. CDR3 sequence (DNA): TGTGCCAGCAGCTTAGCAGGGGCGGGGTATGGCTACACCTTC. This codes for CASSLAGAGYGYTF. The full variable domain, rest sourced from reference TRBV7-3 and TRBJ1-2, is GAGVSQTPSNKVTEKGKYVELRCDPISGHTALYWYRQSLGQGPEFLIYFQGTGAADDSGLPNDRFFAVRPEGSVSTLKIQRTERGDSAVYLCASSLAGAGYGYTFGSGTRLTVV.

The chain employs TRBV9 and TRBJ2-2; D is undetermined. The length of the CDR3 is 14 residues. The germline V and J ends were trimmed by 3 bases and 7 bases, with 13 bases remaining between them. Germline CDR1 and CDR2: SGDLS and YYNGEE. The CDR3 loop is CASSAFRVRGELFF. The CDR3, as DNA: TGTGCCAGCAGCGCATTCCGGGTTCGCGGGGAGCTGTTTTTT.

This chain links TRBV5-1 with TRBJ2-1; the D gene is possibly TRBD1 (6 bases). This CDR3 is 15 amino acids long. Trimming left V 0 bases short and J 5 bases short, with 12 bases between. In germline, CDR1 is SGHRS, CDR2 YFSETQ. CDR3 sequence reads: CASSLEGGVHNEQFF. CDR3 coding DNA: TGCGCCAGCAGCTTGGAAGGGGGAGTCCACAATGAGCAGTTCTTC.

The chain combines TRBV27 with TRBJ1-2; D remains unclear. In germline, CDR1 is MNHEY, CDR2 SMNVEV (reference sequence). Trimming removed 6 bases from V and 3 bases from J, with 11 bases in between. The CDR3 has 13 residues. This CDR3 is CASRLDPDYGYTF. DNA of the CDR3: TGTGCCAGCAGACTCGACCCGGACTATGGCTACACCTTC.

V and J are TRBV2 and TRBJ2-3; D may be TRBD2 (5 bases). The CDR3 spans 14 residues. Trimming took off 9 bases at V and 1 base at J, with 14 bases between the two ends. The germline V gene has CDR1 SNHLY and CDR2 FYNNEI. Written as DNA, the CDR3 is TGTGCCAGTAGAGTAGCGTCCGGCACAGATACGCAGTATTTT. It encodes CASRVASGTDTQYF.

V and J are TRBV9 and TRBJ1-5; D unresolved. This CDR3 is built from 16 residues. The germline V gene encodes CDR1 SGDLS and CDR2 YYNGEE. Trimming shortened V by 4 bases and J by 7 bases, and 21 bases separated the two germline ends. The CDR3 here is CASSPTEGRSGQPQHF. DNA of the CDR3: TGTGCCAGCAGCCCCACGGAGGGCCGGAGTGGCCAGCCCCAGCATTTT.

CDR3 sequence (DNA): TGTGCCACTGGGGAGAGGCCCCCCCACACAGATACGCAGTATTTT. Translating gives CATGERPPHTDTQYF. The chain joins TRBV19 to TRBJ2-3, with a possible D match to TRBD2 (5 bases). There are 15 residues in the CDR3. V lost 10 bases and J lost 2, with 19 bases in between. Germline loops: CDR1 LNHDA, CDR2 SQIVND (reference sequence). The full variable domain, its missing parts supplied by reference TRBV19 and TRBJ2-3, is DGGITQSPKYLFRKEGQNVTLSCEQNLNHDAMYWYRQDPGQGLRLIYYSQIVNDFQKGDIAEGYSVSREKKESFPLTVTSAQKNPTAFYLCATGERPPHTDTQYFGPGTRLTVL.

V gene TRBV10-3 combines with J gene TRBJ2-7, with 8 bases lining up with TRBD2. The CDR3 runs to 15 residues. Trimming cost V 6 bases and J 2 bases; bases outside gene matches: 9. Germline CDR1 ENHRY, CDR2 SYGVKD. The CDR3 nucleotides are TGTGCCATCAGCAGCCCAGGACTAGCAACCTACGAGCAGTACTTC. Amino acid sequence: CAISSPGLATYEQYF.

This chain links TRBV5-4 with TRBJ2-6; D not certain. This CDR3 is built from 16 residues. The germline V gene has CDR1 SGHNT and CDR2 YYREEE (reference sequence). With 4 bases removed from V and 2 bases from J, the gap between germline ends came to 13 bases. This CDR3 reads CASSPPTGTGANVLTF. CDR3 nucleotide sequence: TGTGCCAGCAGCCCCCCGACGGGTACTGGGGCCAACGTCCTGACTTTC.

This clone was seen only a few times. The rearrangement joins TRBV5-1 to TRBJ1-2; D is uncertain. V was trimmed by 0 bases and J by 4 bases, leaving 10 bases between them. Germline V gives CDR1 SGHRS, CDR2 YFSETQ. This CDR3 comprises 14 residues. This CDR3 is CASSLAESRYGYTF. For the CDR3, the DNA is TGCGCCAGCAGCTTGGCAGAATCCCGCTATGGCTACACCTTC. The variable domain in full, with the rest retrieved from reference TRBV5-1 and TRBJ1-2, is KAGVTQTPRYLIKTRGQQVTLSCSPISGHRSVSWYQQTPGQGLQFLFEYFSETQRNKGNFPGRFSGRQFSNSRSEMNVSTLELGDSALYLCASSLAESRYGYTFGSGTRLTVV.

The rearrangement uses TRBV14 and TRBJ2-1, with D possibly matching TRBD2 (6 bases). Trimming left V 0 bases short and J 14 bases short, with 14 bases between. Germline CDR1 SGHDN, CDR2 FVKESK. CDR3 size: 13 residues. The CDR3 sequence is CASSQEIGRGEFF. CDR3 sequence (DNA): TGTGCCAGCAGCCAAGAAATCGGGCGCGGGGAGTTCTTC.

The V gene is TRBV4-1, the J gene TRBJ2-1, with 8 bases matching TRBD1. Germline V lookup: CDR1 MGHRA, CDR2 YSYEKL. The CDR3 length is 17 residues. Losses at the gene ends were 0 bases for V and 8 bases for J; bases not matched to a gene: 12. The CDR3, as DNA: TGCGCCAGCAGCCAAGATATTGAGACAGGGGATGTATATGAGCAGTTCTTC. It specifies CASSQDIETGDVYEQFF.

This chain connects TRBV16 to TRBJ1-5; no clear D. In germline, CDR1 is KGHSY, CDR2 FQNENV. V shed 0 bases and J shed 4 bases, with 10 bases lying between them. This CDR3 comprises 15 residues. The CDR3 protein is CASSQSYTANQPQHF. In nucleotides, the CDR3 is TGTGCCAGCAGCCAATCTTACACAGCAAATCAGCCCCAGCATTTT.

The V call is TRBV19, the J call TRBJ2-1; 9 bases are shared with TRBD2. Germline V lookup: CDR1 LNHDA, CDR2 SQIVND (reference sequence). The ends lost 3 bases at V and 5 bases at J; junction bases unmatched: 5. This CDR3 is 15 amino acids long. The CDR3 coding sequence is TGTGCCAGTAGTATTAGCGGGAGACCCCACAATGAGCAGTTCTTC. Translating gives CASSISGRPHNEQFF.

DNA of the CDR3: TGTGCCAGTACCAGACAGAGCTCCTATAATTCACCCCTCCACTTT. It codes for CASTRQSSYNSPLHF. The chain recombines TRBV19 with TRBJ1-6, with D tentatively TRBD1 (5 bases). Germline V CDR1 and CDR2: LNHDA, SQIVND (reference sequence). This CDR3 has 15 amino acids. Between the trimmed V and J ends, which lost 7 bases and 0 bases, there was a span of 10 bases.

This clone showed up just once. The genes are TRBV7-2 and TRBJ2-1; D is perhaps TRBD2 (6 bases). Trimming shortened V by 7 bases and J by 4 bases, and 17 bases separated the two germline ends. This CDR3 spans 15 amino acids. The germline CDR1 and CDR2 sequences are SGHTA and FQGNSA. The CDR3 DNA reads as TGTGCCAGCACTCCTTACGCGGGAACTTACAATGAGCAGTTCTTC. Protein product: CASTPYAGTYNEQFF.

The count of this clone is one. The chain joins TRBV2 to TRBJ2-1; perhaps TRBD1 as D (6 bases). Trimming took off 7 bases at V and 0 bases at J, with 10 bases between the two ends. Germline CDR1 reads SNHLY; CDR2 reads FYNNEI. This CDR3 region has 14 residues. As DNA, the CDR3 is TGTGCCAGCAATGGACAGAGCTCCTACAATGAGCAGTTCTTC. It codes for CASNGQSSYNEQFF. Full variable domain (remainder filled in from reference TRBV2 and TRBJ2-1): EPEVTQTPSHQVTQMGQEVILRCVPISNHLYFYWYRQILGQKVEFLVSFYNNEISEKSEIFDDQFSVERPDGSNFTLKIRSTKLEDSAMYFCASNGQSSYNEQFFGPGTRLTVL.

CDR3 residues: CASGHSYNEQFF. The CDR3 DNA follows: TGCGCCAGCGGCCACTCCTACAATGAGCAGTTCTTC. The chain is built from TRBV10-1 and TRBJ2-1; D ambiguous. The CDR3 is made up of 12 amino acids. In germline, CDR1 is WNHNN, CDR2 SYGVQD (reference sequence). V lost 8 bases and J lost 0, with 5 bases in between.

The J gene is TRBJ1-2, the V gene TRBV10-3, with 9 bases fitting TRBD1. This CDR3 region has 17 residues. Germline trimming cut 6 bases from V and 4 bases from J; bases unmatched to any gene: 15. The germline V gene has CDR1 ENHRY and CDR2 SYGVKD. This CDR3 reads CAIRAPGTGYGGYGYTF. The CDR3 nucleotides read TGTGCCATCAGAGCTCCCGGGACAGGGTACGGTGGCTATGGCTACACCTTC.

Notes on this clone: The junction does not match germline at one end; this may be a read error. The J gene is TRBJ1-2, the V gene TRBV7-9; possibly TRBD1 for D (5 bases). In germline, CDR1 is SEHNR, CDR2 FQNEAQ (reference sequence). The CDR3 is made up of 12 amino acids. The CDR3 DNA reads TGTGCCAGCAGCCTTAGCGGGGACGTCTACTCCTTC. Protein: CASSLSGDVYSF.

The chain couples TRBV28 to TRBJ1-2; the D is unclear. Germline-derived CDR1 and CDR2 are MDHEN and SYDVKM. The length of the CDR3 is 12 residues. Trimming pared 6 bases from V and 5 bases from J, leaving 10 bases between. CDR3 region: CASRPGLYGYTF. CDR3 DNA sequence: TGTGCCAGCAGGCCGGGTCTTTATGGCTACACCTTC.

The J gene is TRBJ2-7, the V gene TRBV19; TRBD2 agrees at 9 bases. Per the germline V gene, CDR1 is LNHDA and CDR2 is SQIVND (reference sequence). V lost 5 bases, J lost 3 bases, and 14 bases stayed unmatched. This CDR3 is built from 17 residues. The CDR3 DNA sequence: TGTGCCAGTAGTCTTACTAGCGGGCAAATAGGGGTCTACGAGCAGTACTTC. It yields the protein CASSLTSGQIGVYEQYF.

The chain employs TRBV29-1 and TRBJ2-7; TRBD2 matches at 8 bases. J lost 2 bases, V lost 3 bases, and 3 bases had no gene match. Germline CDR1 reads SQVTM; CDR2 reads ANQGSEA. The CDR3 length is 13 residues. The CDR3, as DNA: TGCAGCGTTGACCGGGAGGGAACCTACGAGCAGTACTTC. Its translation is CSVDREGTYEQYF.

The genes are TRBV5-1 and TRBJ2-7; the match to TRBD1 covers 7 bases. V lost 4 bases, J lost 1 base, and 5 bases stayed unmatched. Per germline, CDR1 SGHRS and CDR2 YFSETQ. The CDR3 loop spans 14 amino acids. The CDR3 nucleotides are TGCGCCAGCAGCAACGCACAGGGGTCCTACGAGCAGTACTTC. Protein product: CASSNAQGSYEQYF. The whole variable domain, remainder taken from reference TRBV5-1 and TRBJ2-7, is KAGVTQTPRYLIKTRGQQVTLSCSPISGHRSVSWYQQTPGQGLQFLFEYFSETQRNKGNFPGRFSGRQFSNSRSEMNVSTLELGDSALYLCASSNAQGSYEQYFGPGTRLTVT.

This chain connects TRBV24-1 to TRBJ2-3; the D gene is possibly TRBD1 (6 bases). This CDR3 has 15 residues. V was shortened by 4 bases and J by 3 bases, with 13 bases between the two germline ends. Germline loops: CDR1 KGHDR, CDR2 SFDVKD. This CDR3 is CATSELQGMTDTQYF. CDR3 in DNA: TGTGCCACCAGTGAGTTACAGGGTATGACAGATACGCAGTATTTT.

V and J are TRBV27 and TRBJ1-2; no reliable D call. The ends were cut back, 4 bases at V and 7 bases at J, with 13 bases in the middle. Germline values: CDR1 MNHEY, CDR2 SMNVEV (reference sequence). The CDR3 spans 13 residues. This chain's CDR3 is CASSSDLRGGYTF. The CDR3 DNA follows: TGTGCCAGCAGTTCGGACCTTCGGGGTGGCTACACCTTC.

The chain combines TRBV5-1 with TRBJ2-1; a weak D match, TRBD2 (5 bases). The CDR3 has 15 amino acids. The germline gives CDR1 SGHRS, CDR2 YFSETQ. The V end was cut by 0 bases, the J end by 3 bases, with 10 bases between. The CDR3 sequence: CASSLGTQNYNEQFF. CDR3 sequence (DNA): TGCGCCAGCAGCTTGGGGACTCAAAACTACAATGAGCAGTTCTTC. Supplemented by reference TRBV5-1 and TRBJ2-1, the full variable domain reads KAGVTQTPRYLIKTRGQQVTLSCSPISGHRSVSWYQQTPGQGLQFLFEYFSETQRNKGNFPGRFSGRQFSNSRSEMNVSTLELGDSALYLCASSLGTQNYNEQFFGPGTRLTVL.

This chain joins TRBV30 and TRBJ2-2; D ambiguous. Germline loops: CDR1 GTSNPN, CDR2 SVGIG (reference sequence). The CDR3 consists of 17 residues. V was trimmed by 4 bases and J by 4 bases, leaving 22 bases between them. This CDR3 reads CAWIPHARRRGTGELFF. The CDR3 DNA reads TGTGCCTGGATTCCCCACGCCCGCAGGCGTGGCACCGGGGAGCTGTTTTTT.

This rearrangement joins TRBV5-1 to TRBJ2-3; D perhaps matches TRBD2 (7 bases). V was clipped by 7 bases and J by 9 bases, with 27 bases between them. The CDR3 extends over 16 amino acids. Germline V gene sequence: CDR1 SGHRS, CDR2 YFSETQ. CDR3 loop: CASAPGGGPSGGTQYF. The CDR3 DNA is TGCGCCAGCGCCCCCGGCGGGGGCCCGAGCGGAGGCACGCAGTATTTT. Combining the CDR3 with reference TRBV5-1 and TRBJ2-3 gives the whole variable domain KAGVTQTPRYLIKTRGQQVTLSCSPISGHRSVSWYQQTPGQGLQFLFEYFSETQRNKGNFPGRFSGRQFSNSRSEMNVSTLELGDSALYLCASAPGGGPSGGTQYFGPGTRLTVL.

The V call is TRBV29-1, the J call TRBJ1-1; 7 nucleotides line up with TRBD1. The CDR3 loop spans 14 amino acids. Losses at the gene ends were 5 bases for V and 5 bases for J; bases not matched to a gene: 11. From germline, CDR1 is SQVTM and CDR2 ANQGSEA. The CDR3 reads CSVLRQGGGTEAFF. The CDR3 nucleotides are TGCAGCGTTCTAAGACAGGGAGGGGGTACTGAAGCTTTCTTT. Filled out from reference TRBV29-1 and TRBJ1-1, the complete variable domain reads SAVISQKPSRDICQRGTSLTIQCQVDSQVTMMFWYRQQPGQSLTLIATANQGSEATYESGFVIDKFPISRPNLTFSTLTVSNMSPEDSSIYLCSVLRQGGGTEAFFGQGTRLTVV.

This rearrangement joins TRBV10-2 to TRBJ1-2, with 7 nucleotides matching TRBD1. The V and J ends lost 6 bases and 4 bases, in that order; junction bases with no gene match: 5. Germline V lookup: CDR1 WSHSY, CDR2 SAAADI. CDR3 length: 13 residues. CDR3 bases: TGCGCCAGCAGAACCCGGGACAGCTATGGCTACACCTTC. This sequence encodes CASRTRDSYGYTF.